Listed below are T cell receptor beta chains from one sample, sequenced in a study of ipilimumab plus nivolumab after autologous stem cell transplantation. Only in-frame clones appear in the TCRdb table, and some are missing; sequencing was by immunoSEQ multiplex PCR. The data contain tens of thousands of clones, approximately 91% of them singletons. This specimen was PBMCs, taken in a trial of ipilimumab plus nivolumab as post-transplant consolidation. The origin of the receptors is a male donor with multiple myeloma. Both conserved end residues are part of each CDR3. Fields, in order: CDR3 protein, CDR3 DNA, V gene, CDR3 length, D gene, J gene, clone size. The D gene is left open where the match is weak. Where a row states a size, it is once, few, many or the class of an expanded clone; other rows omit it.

CDR3aa: CASSLELGARIKYF
CDR3nt: TGCGCCAGCAGCTTGGAACTGGGTGCCCGTATCAAGTATTTT
v_gene: TRBV5-1
len: 14
d_gene: NA
j_gene: TRBJ2-3
abundance: NA

CDR3aa: CASRMSSGIYEQYF
CDR3nt: TGTGCCAGCAGGATGTCTAGCGGGATTTACGAGCAGTACTTC
v_gene: TRBV4-2
len: 14
d_gene: TRBD2
j_gene: TRBJ2-7
abundance: NA

CDR3aa: CASSVRQGATDTQYF
CDR3nt: TGTGCCAGCAGCGTACGACAGGGTGCGACAGATACGCAGTATTTT
v_gene: TRBV11-3
len: 15
d_gene: TRBD1
j_gene: TRBJ2-3
abundance: NA

CDR3aa: CSVAKHSDTGELFF
CDR3nt: TGCAGCGTTGCGAAGCACTCGGACACCGGGGAGCTGTTTTTT
v_gene: TRBV29-1
len: 14
d_gene: NA
j_gene: TRBJ2-2
abundance: NA

CDR3aa: CASSETGARDNTGELFF
CDR3nt: TGTGCCAGCAGCGAGACAGGCGCCCGCGATAACACCGGGGAGCTGTTTTTT
v_gene: TRBV7-2
len: 17
d_gene: NA
j_gene: TRBJ2-2
abundance: NA

CDR3aa: CASRGLAHTDTQYF
CDR3nt: TGTGCCAGCAGAGGACTAGCGCACACAGATACGCAGTATTTT
v_gene: TRBV6-5
len: 14
d_gene: TRBD2
j_gene: TRBJ2-3
abundance: NA

CDR3aa: CAWSPRHTIYF
CDR3nt: TGTGCCTGGAGTCCTCGACACACCATATATTTT
v_gene: TRBV30
len: 11
d_gene: NA
j_gene: TRBJ1-3
abundance: NA

CDR3aa: CASRGGQGSYEQYF
CDR3nt: TGTGCCTCCAGGGGGGGTCAGGGATCCTACGAGCAGTACTTC
v_gene: TRBV2
len: 14
d_gene: NA
j_gene: TRBJ2-7
abundance: NA

CDR3aa: CAISAYGASTDTQYF
CDR3nt: TGTGCCATCAGTGCCTACGGAGCTAGCACAGATACGCAGTATTTT
v_gene: TRBV10-3
len: 15
d_gene: NA
j_gene: TRBJ2-3
abundance: NA

CDR3aa: CASGLGTGGVYYGYTF
CDR3nt: TGTGCTAGTGGTTTGGGGACAGGGGGCGTCTACTATGGCTACACCTTC
v_gene: TRBV12-5
len: 16
d_gene: TRBD1
j_gene: TRBJ1-2
abundance: NA

CDR3aa: CASSLLDIYEAFF
CDR3nt: TGTGCCAGCAGTTTATTGGACATATATGAAGCTTTCTTT
v_gene: TRBV28
len: 13
d_gene: NA
j_gene: TRBJ1-1
abundance: NA

CDR3aa: CASSGGLSGADTQYF
CDR3nt: TGCGCCAGCAGCGGGGGACTATCGGGAGCTGATACGCAGTATTTT
v_gene: TRBV5-1
len: 15
d_gene: TRBD2
j_gene: TRBJ2-3
abundance: NA

CDR3aa: CASSNEQTGSGEQYF
CDR3nt: TGTGCCAGCTCAAACGAGCAGACAGGGTCCGGCGAGCAGTACTTC
v_gene: TRBV18
len: 15
d_gene: TRBD1
j_gene: TRBJ2-7
abundance: NA

CDR3aa: CASSIGGIGEKLFF
CDR3nt: TGTGCCAGTAGTATAGGGGGGATAGGTGAAAAACTGTTTTTT
v_gene: TRBV19
len: 14
d_gene: NA
j_gene: TRBJ1-4
abundance: once

CDR3aa: CAWRGDSAVHNSPLHF
CDR3nt: TGTGCCTGGAGGGGGGACAGCGCAGTCCATAATTCACCCCTCCACTTT
v_gene: TRBV30
len: 16
d_gene: TRBD1
j_gene: TRBJ1-6
abundance: once

CDR3aa: CASSPRYELDTEAFF
CDR3nt: TGTGCCAGCAGCCCTCGTTACGAATTAGACACTGAAGCTTTCTTT
v_gene: TRBV6-5
len: 15
d_gene: NA
j_gene: TRBJ1-1
abundance: few

CDR3aa: CASSDRVNWDSPGRNIQYF
CDR3nt: TGTGCCAGCAGCGATAGGGTGAATTGGGACTCACCGGGGCGGAACATTCAGTACTTC
v_gene: TRBV11-2
len: 19
d_gene: NA
j_gene: TRBJ2-4
abundance: NA

CDR3aa: CASSQEGWGGGYTF
CDR3nt: TGCGCCAGCAGCCAAGAGGGGTGGGGTGGGGGCTACACCTTC
v_gene: TRBV4-3
len: 14
d_gene: NA
j_gene: TRBJ1-2
abundance: NA

CDR3aa: CASSGDQWGTDTQYF
CDR3nt: TGTGCCAGCAGCGGGGACCAGTGGGGGACAGATACGCAGTATTTT
v_gene: TRBV7-9
len: 15
d_gene: NA
j_gene: TRBJ2-3
abundance: NA

CDR3aa: CASSEVAGEAQPQHF
CDR3nt: TGTGCCAGCAGTGAAGTGGCAGGGGAGGCTCAGCCCCAGCATTTT
v_gene: TRBV6-1
len: 15
d_gene: NA
j_gene: TRBJ1-5
abundance: few

CDR3aa: CASSPVGTSLNEQFF
CDR3nt: TGTGCCAGCAGCCCAGTGGGGACTTCTCTTAATGAGCAGTTCTTC
v_gene: TRBV7-9
len: 15
d_gene: NA
j_gene: TRBJ2-1
abundance: NA

CDR3aa: CASSESGRNEQFF
CDR3nt: TGCGCCAGCAGCGAGTCGGGGCGGAATGAGCAGTTCTTC
v_gene: TRBV10-1
len: 13
d_gene: NA
j_gene: TRBJ2-1
abundance: NA

CDR3aa: CASSSQLRQEGEKLFF
CDR3nt: TGCGCCAGCAGCTCACAATTAAGGCAGGAGGGCGAAAAACTGTTTTTT
v_gene: TRBV4-1
len: 16
d_gene: NA
j_gene: TRBJ1-4
abundance: NA

CDR3aa: CASSAGQGAEAFF
CDR3nt: TGTGCCAGCAGCGCGGGACAGGGTGCTGAAGCTTTCTTT
v_gene: TRBV7-8
len: 13
d_gene: TRBD1
j_gene: TRBJ1-1
abundance: NA

CDR3aa: CASSLAGSTEAFF
CDR3nt: TGCGCCAGCAGCTTGGCCGGCAGCACTGAAGCTTTCTTT
v_gene: TRBV5-1
len: 13
d_gene: NA
j_gene: TRBJ1-1
abundance: once

CDR3aa: CASSLNVGAQPQHF
CDR3nt: TGTGCCAGCAGTCTGAACGTAGGGGCTCAGCCCCAGCATTTT
v_gene: TRBV28
len: 14
d_gene: NA
j_gene: TRBJ1-5
abundance: NA